This T cell receptor (beta chain) emerged from a study of T-cell memory formation after mild COVID-19. Germline V gene sequence: CDR1 MDHEN, CDR2 SYDVKM. V gave up 8 bases and J gave up 0 bases; unmatched junction bases: 4. The CDR3 covers 14 residues. The study, taken as a whole, reports: Some responding clones appeared in pre-infection memory, suggesting cross-reactive memory joined.

Employing constant-segment primers, 5'RACE generated TCR alpha and TCR beta cDNA libraries bearing sample barcodes and UMIs. TCRdb passed the 5' RACE reads through MiXCR, listing each CDR3 protein once. The sample lists a few hundred thousand distinct CDR3 sequences; roughly an eighth were seen once. In its sample, this clonotype was seen many times. The antigen is unknown. The genes are TRBV28 and TRBJ2-1; TRBD2 agrees at 7 bases. This sequence originates from a man younger than 35 who had mild COVID-19 (a few samples of this study predate the infection). Cell type and time point are not known. Sequencing input: PBMCs or a T cell subset sorted from them (not recorded which). CDR3 amino acids: CASVGGSSYNEQFF. The CDR3, as DNA: TGTGCCAGCGTAGGCGGGAGCTCCTACAATGAGCAGTTCTTC. The full variable domain, completed using reference TRBV28 and TRBJ2-1, is DVKVTQSSRYLVKRTGEKVFLECVQDMDHENMFWYRQDPGLGLRLIYFSYDVKMKEKGDIPEGYSVSREKKERFSLILESASTNQTSMYLCASVGGSSYNEQFFGPGTRLTVL.